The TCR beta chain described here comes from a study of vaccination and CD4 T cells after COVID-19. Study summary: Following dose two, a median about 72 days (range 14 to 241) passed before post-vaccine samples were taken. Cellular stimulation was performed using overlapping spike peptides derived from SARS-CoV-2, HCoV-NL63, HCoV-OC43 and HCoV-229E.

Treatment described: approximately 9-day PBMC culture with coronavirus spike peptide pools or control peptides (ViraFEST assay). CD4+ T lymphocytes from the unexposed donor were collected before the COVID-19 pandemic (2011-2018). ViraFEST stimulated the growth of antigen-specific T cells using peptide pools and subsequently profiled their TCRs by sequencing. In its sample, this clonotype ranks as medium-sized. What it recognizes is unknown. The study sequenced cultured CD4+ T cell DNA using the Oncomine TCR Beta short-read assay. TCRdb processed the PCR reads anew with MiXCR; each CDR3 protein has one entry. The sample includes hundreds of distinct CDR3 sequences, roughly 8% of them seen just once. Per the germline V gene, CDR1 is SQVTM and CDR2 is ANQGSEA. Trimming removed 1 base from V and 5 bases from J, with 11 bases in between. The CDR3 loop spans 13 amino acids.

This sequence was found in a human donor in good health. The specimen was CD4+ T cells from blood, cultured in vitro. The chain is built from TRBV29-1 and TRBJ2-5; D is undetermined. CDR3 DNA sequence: TGCAGCGTTGAAGCCGGGTTAGGGGAGACCCAGTACTTC. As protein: CSVEAGLGETQYF.